This section outlines one TCR beta chain sequence together with its context. Antigen: not known. The data belong to a study of cytotoxic CD8 clonotypes in ibrutinib-treated CLL. As for the study in general: For this cohort, patients were ten to twelve relapsed/refractory and some 15 treatment-naive, while 17 were IGHV unmutated. Treatment had run for a median around eleven months, range 6 to 36, when response samples were taken.

T cells were sequenced at a targeted depth of 1 in 200,000 to 1 in 1 million. Clones were read by immunoSEQ multiplex PCR, and TCRdb kept only the in-frame ones, dropping some. The data contain tens of thousands of clones, around two thirds of them singletons. CDR1 is MNHNS, CDR2 SASEGT, per germline. The CDR3 loop spans 14 amino acids. V was clipped by 10 bases and J by 5 bases, with 19 bases between them. Findings and caveats of the study: Clonality increased at ibrutinib response and stayed stable in sustained remission. At progression, however, it fell back toward baseline.

The rearrangement links TRBV6-1 to TRBJ2-3; D possibly matches TRBD1 or TRBD2 (5 bases each). This receptor was obtained from a human donor with chronic lymphocytic leukemia. The sample consisted of PBMCs, taken at disease progression, from a patient treated with ibrutinib. CDR3 sequence: CAIRNPGRRDTQYF. The CDR3 DNA sequence: TGTGCCATCAGGAACCCGGGGCGGAGAGATACGCAGTATTTT.